This record looks at one T cell receptor beta chain sequence and its context. As yet, its antigen is unknown. Using immunoSEQ multiplex PCR, the repertoire was profiled, and TCRdb retains in-frame clones only, with some absent. The sample comprises about 2.1 million clones, about 94% of which are singletons, and 1.5% to 2% rests with the top ten. The data were taken from a study of shared clonotypes between healthy human individuals. Across the study: Every donor yielded three CD4 naive, three CD4 memory, two CD8 naive and one CD8 memory plate. Study-level findings and limits: The study generally estimated greater richness for naive than memory subsets. The expectation was that sequencing depth would affect clonotype sharing among donors.

CD45RO-negative, CCR7-selected cells formed the naive CD8 fraction, which excluded terminally differentiated effector memory CD45RA+ cells. Trimming shortened V by 6 bases and J by 10 bases, and 22 bases separated the two germline ends. There are 15 residues in the CDR3. The germline CDR1 and CDR2 sequences are MNHEY and SVGAGI. The TCR sequence derives from a man between 18 and 29 years old in good health. Some clones in this sample may be carry-over from other donors' samples. Sequencing was done on a sample of naive CD8+ T cells from PBMCs. The chain couples TRBV6-5 to TRBJ2-1; D possibly matches TRBD1 or TRBD2 (5 bases each). CDR3 residues: CASRVAGGPWGEQFF. The CDR3 nucleotides are TGTGCCAGCAGGGTAGCTGGCGGGCCCTGGGGGGAGCAGTTCTTC.